Shown below are 18 T cell receptor beta chains from a single sample sequenced in a study of tumor-infiltrating lymphocytes in primary liver carcinoma. Researchers generated TCR beta cDNA from roughly 500 ng of total RNA, relying on a constant-region primer. The TCR beta library was amplified through three nested multiplex PCR rounds in a modified ARM-PCR procedure. The opening two PCR rounds, nine to eleven cycles each, paired TRBV1-TRBV30 forward primers with a C-beta reverse primer. Via MiXCR, TCRdb re-called the multiplex PCR reads, giving one row per CDR3 protein. Of roughly 55,000 distinct CDR3 sequences listed, around 64% were seen once; the top ten hold about 56%. Extraction of RNA together with DNA used 20-30 mg of unsorted bulk tissue. The sequenced material came from liver tumor tissue from sampling region 2. Subset indicated: tumor region T2, inferior pole. Receptor source: a man aged 35 to 55 with primary liver carcinoma and hepatitis B virus infection.

This clonotype was recorded only once. A much bigger clone sits one base away, suggesting this may be a read error. The CDR3 ends on some other residue instead of the conserved phenylalanine or tryptophan, so this is likely a read error. The V call is TRBV11-2, the J call TRBJ2-2; D may be TRBD2 (5 bases). The CDR3 is made up of 14 amino acids. V lost 8 bases to trimming and J lost 1 base, with 11 bases between them. CDR1 is SGHAT, CDR2 FQNNGV, per germline. CDR3 in amino acids: CASAGQLNTGELFV. In DNA form, the CDR3 reads TGTGCCAGCGCGGGTCAGTTGAACACCGGGGAGCTGTTTGTT.

The chain recombines TRBV7-2 with TRBJ2-1; D not certain. Germline values: CDR1 SGHTA, CDR2 FQGNSA. The V end lost 5 bases, the J end lost 8 bases, and 10 bases lay between the germline ends. The CDR3 extends over 12 amino acids. The DNA for the CDR3 is TGTGCCAGCAGCGATTTAAACCATGAGCAGTTCTTC. This sequence encodes CASSDLNHEQFF. Full variable domain (rest looked up from reference TRBV7-2 and TRBJ2-1): GAGVSQSPSNKVTEKGKDVELRCDPISGHTALYWYRQSLGQGLEFLIYFQGNSAPDKSGLPSDRFSAERTGGSVSTLTIQRTQQEDSAVYLCASSDLNHEQFFGPGTRLTVL.

In the case of this clonotype: A read error may account for a junction end that differs from germline. The chain employs TRBV6-2 or TRBV6-3 and TRBJ1-2, with D hard to call. CDR1 is MNHEY and CDR2 is SVGEGT in the germline V gene. The CDR3 extends over 13 amino acids. As DNA, the CDR3 is TGTGCCAGCAGTTATGGCAGCAACTATGGCCACACCTTC. Translated, it gives CASSYGSNYGHTF.

As regards this clonotype: Lacking the conserved final phenylalanine or tryptophan, this CDR3 likely reflects a read error. This chain connects TRBV11-2 to TRBJ2-1; D remains unclear. Germline V lookup: CDR1 SGHAT, CDR2 FQNNGV. V dropped 5 bases and J dropped 9 bases, with 20 bases sitting between them. The length of the CDR3 is 15 residues. CDR3 coding DNA: TGTGCCAGCAGCCCCCAGTGGGAAGGATTGAGTGAGCAGTTCCTC. Translation gives CASSPQWEGLSEQFL.

Comments on this clonotype: Germline and junction disagree at one end, which may indicate a read error. The chain is built from TRBV6-2 or TRBV6-3 and TRBJ2-1, with 9 bases lining up with TRBD2. The germline V gene encodes CDR1 MNHEY and CDR2 SVGEGT. This CDR3 region has 14 residues. The CDR3 nucleotides read TGTACCAGCAGTTACCGGACTAGCGAGGAGGAGCAGTTCTTC. Its translation: CTSSYRTSEEEQFF.

Remarks on this clonotype: No conserved phenylalanine or tryptophan is present at the end of the CDR3, so a read error is the likely explanation. V gene TRBV6-6 combines with J gene TRBJ2-2, with D possibly matching TRBD2 (7 bases). There are 16 residues in the CDR3. Germline CDR1 reads MNHNY; CDR2 reads SVGAGI (reference sequence). Trimming left V 8 bases short and J 5 bases short, with 21 bases between. In DNA, the CDR3 is TGTGCCAGCGGTAAAAGGGGGAGGGCCGGGACCGGGGAGCTGTTTTAT. Protein product: CASGKRGRAGTGELFY.

J is TRBJ1-4 and V is TRBV11-2; unclear D gene. The CDR3 is 16 amino acids. Germline CDR1 is SGHAT and CDR2 is FQNNGV. CDR3 bases: TGTGTCAACAGCGAGACTCCAGGAGGAGCAAATGAAAAACTGTTTTTT. Translation: CVNSETPGGANEKLFF.

On this clonotype: The conserved final phenylalanine or tryptophan is absent from the CDR3, which likely points to a read error. The chain uses TRBV4-3 and TRBJ2-7; weak D call: TRBD2 (5 bases). The CDR3 length is 15 residues. The V end was cut by 0 bases, the J end by 2 bases, with 11 bases between. Germline V gene lookup returns CDR1 LGHNA and CDR2 YSLEER. The CDR3 here is CASSQDQEAPYEQYL. The CDR3 DNA reads TGCGCCAGCAGCCAAGATCAGGAGGCTCCCTACGAGCAGTACCTC.

On this clonotype itself: Sequence at one end of the junction differs from germline and may be a read error. V is TRBV11-2 and J is TRBJ2-2; perhaps TRBD2 as D (6 bases). Germline V gene data show CDR1 as SGHAT and CDR2 as FQNNGV. The CDR3 sequence is 15 residues long. The CDR3, as DNA: TGTGCCAGTAACTTTGCGGGATCGAACACCGGAGAGCTGTTTTTT. Encoded protein: CASNFAGSNTGELFF.

The chain joins TRBV12-3 or TRBV12-4 to TRBJ2-1; TRBD2 matches at 9 bases. This CDR3 is built from 13 residues. J lost 4 bases, V lost 9 bases, and 4 bases had no gene match. Here the CDR3 DNA reads TGTGCCAGTGAAGCGGGAGGTTACAATGAGCAGTTCTTC. It translates to CASEAGGYNEQFF.

About this clonotype: A much larger clone is a single base away; this may be a read error. The rearrangement uses TRBV7-9 and TRBJ2-3, with D uncertain. The CDR3 contains 15 residues. Germline-derived CDR1 and CDR2 are SEHNR and FQNEAQ (reference sequence). The CDR3 DNA sequence: TGTGCCTGCAGCTTCGACACGCTTAGCACAGATACGCAGTATTTT. Protein sequence: CACSFDTLSTDTQYF. The full variable domain, completed using reference TRBV7-9 and TRBJ2-3, is DTGVSQNPRHKITKRGQNVTFRCDPISEHNRLYWYRQTLGQGPEFLTYFQNEAQLEKSRLLSDRFSAERPKGSFSTLEIQRTEQGDSAMYLCACSFDTLSTDTQYFGPGTRLTVL.

Regarding this clonotype: At one boundary the junction diverges from the germline segment, which might be a read error. The CDR3 loop is CASSFATDTQYF. For the CDR3, the DNA is TGTGCCAGCAGCTTCGCGACAGATACGCAGTATTTT. The gene calls are TRBV5-1 and TRBJ2-3, with D unclear. CDR3 length: 12 amino acids. CDR1 SGHRS and CDR2 YFSETQ come from the germline V gene.

Regarding this clonotype: The junction departs from the called germline gene at one end, perhaps through a read error. V gene TRBV12-3 or TRBV12-4 combines with J gene TRBJ2-7; TRBD2 is a possible D gene (5 bases). The CDR3 totals 14 residues. In DNA form, the CDR3 reads TGTGCCAGAAGTTTCGCGGGCATCTGGGACGAGCAGTACTTC. Translation: CARSFAGIWDEQYF.

This clonotype was detected once. Sequence at one end of the junction differs from germline and may be a read error. The rearrangement uses TRBV29-1 and TRBJ1-3, with D unresolved. This CDR3 spans 14 amino acids. Germline-derived CDR1 and CDR2 are SQVTM and ANQGSEA. CDR3 sequence: CSVEVGGPGNTICF. The CDR3 DNA is TGCAGCGTTGAAGTAGGCGGTCCTGGAAACACCATATGTTTT. The complete variable domain, with remaining parts taken from reference TRBV29-1 and TRBJ1-3, reads SAVISQKPSRDICQRGTSLTIQCQVDSQVTMMFWYRQQPGQSLTLIATANQGSEATYESGFVIDKFPISRPNLTFSTLTVSNMSPEDSSIYLCSVEVGGPGNTICFGEGSWLTVV.

This chain links TRBV19 with TRBJ1-1, with D possibly TRBD1 on 5 matching bases. The V gene lost 7 bases and the J gene lost 1 base, with 10 bases spanning the gap. CDR1 and CDR2 (germline): LNHDA, SQIVND (reference sequence). This CDR3 contains 13 residues. CDR3 sequence: CASMTDSNTEAFF. CDR3 DNA sequence: TGTGCCAGTATGACAGACTCGAACACTGAAGCTTTCTTT.

About this clonotype itself: It is likely a read error, because the conserved phenylalanine at the end of the CDR3 is missing. The J gene is TRBJ1-5, the V gene TRBV5-6; D not resolved. Trimming took 2 bases from V and 7 from J, leaving 13 bases between them. The germline gives CDR1 SGHDT, CDR2 YYEEEE. The CDR3 length is 14 residues. The CDR3 region is CASSFGRNNQPQHY. In DNA, the CDR3 is TGTGCCAGCAGCTTCGGACGGAACAACCAGCCCCAGCATTAT.

Of note for this clonotype: At one end the junction does not follow the germline gene, possibly because of a read error. The gene calls are TRBV12-3 or TRBV12-4 and TRBJ1-1; D gene ambiguous. This CDR3 has 14 amino acids. The CDR3 nucleotides are TGTGTCAGCAGCGCCGGTACCTTGATCACTGAAGCTTTCTTT. It yields the protein CVSSAGTLITEAFF.

Notes on this clonotype: The junction and the germline gene differ at one end; a read error may be behind it. The CDR3 spells CSVKGGIGGSEALF. The CDR3 DNA reads TGCAGCGTTAAAGGGGGAATAGGGGGAAGTGAAGCTTTATTT. The chain recombines TRBV29-1 with TRBJ1-1, with D possibly being TRBD1 (6 bases). The CDR3 covers 14 residues. CDR1 and CDR2 (germline): SQVTM, ANQGSEA.